This entry describes one TCR beta chain. In its sample, this clonotype was seen a few times. No cognate antigen has been identified for it. The record has no base qualities; no much larger clone is one base away. The label giving this sample's treatment or condition can be read as: allogeneic hematopoietic cell transplantation with graft depleted of TCRalphabeta T cells and CD19 B cells. TCRalphabeta/CD19-depleted allogeneic hematopoietic cell grafts were given to the transplant recipients, all of whom were children. According to the germline V gene, CDR1 reads MNHEY and CDR2 reads SVGEGT. The trim is 0 bases for V and 4 bases for J, with a gap of 14 bases between the germline ends. The CDR3 starts with the cysteine, ends with the phenylalanine, and has 16 residues. The entry retains the CDR3 DNA only, 48 bases that are in frame from base 1. The entry originates in a study of T-cell reconstitution after alpha-beta-depleted transplantation in children (dated by TCRdb to about 2016). General notes on the study: The study quantitatively tracked T-cell immune reconstitution after TCRalphabeta/CD19-depleted allogeneic hematopoietic cell transplantation in children using TCR repertoire profiling. What the authors observed across the whole study: About two months after transplant, the apparently early recovery of alphabetaT-cell counts reportedly depended on just several hundred clones that had expanded rapidly and came from non-depleted graft cells. Over the following months the frequencies of hyperexpanded clones went down, and after one year T-cell counts and TCRbeta diversity were mostly credited to newly produced T cells. In some patients, the high TCRbeta diversity seen at day 60 was put down to recipient T cells and intrathymic progenitors that had survived conditioning.

The library was produced with PCR. The sequencer was an Illumina HiSeq 2500. TCR libraries were prepared with molecular barcoding, using unique molecular identifiers to normalize TCRbeta repertoire quantification. The raw public data were reprocessed by TCRdb itself: fastp quality trimming at Q25, MiXCR clonotype calling, in-frame beta chains only. Rows matching on CDR3 protein sequence are summarized as one entry with the most common DNA and genes. The sample table contains around 490,000 distinct CDR3 sequences; only one count was recorded for over 10% of them. The ten most abundant clones make up 12% to 15% of the sample.

This sequence originates from a female patient between 2 and 15 years old who had a stem cell transplant for aplastic anemia, so the T cells may come from the graft donor. The input for sequencing was PBMCs, mostly from graft donor cells, taken 180 days after TCRalphabeta/CD19-depleted stem cell transplant. This sequence uses TRBV6-2 or TRBV6-3 and TRBJ2-3; the D gene is possibly TRBD2, with 5 bases matching. The DNA sequence reads TGTGCCAGCAGTTACTCGAGGGCGGAGCCCCCAGATACGCAGTATTTT. Translated, it gives CASSYSRAEPPDTQYF.